The clone carrying this T cell receptor beta chain was seen repeatedly, ten times or more. Antigen: not known. Nobody among the patients had been given any treatment before thyroid surgery. Germline V gene data show CDR1 as MNHNY and CDR2 as SVGAGI (reference sequence). This CDR3 is built from 13 residues. V gave up 2 bases and J gave up 2 bases, with 7 bases separating them. This sample was taken from a study of metastatic and nonmetastatic thyroid tumors. About the study: The authors compared repertoires across blood and tumor or nodule tissue from malignant and benign thyroid patients.

Original processing methods: CDR3 was compared across clinicopathological groups, and the resulting differences were used to build a distant-metastasis classifier for papillary thyroid cancer. TCRdb redid the clone calls on the PCR reads using MiXCR. The V and J calls and clone size come from TCRdb's table, not from the authors' own analysis. The sample yields tens of thousands of clones, roughly an eighth seen once. General study results and limits: Across blood and tumor, TCR beta diversity in malignant thyroid tumors was reportedly significantly higher than in benign nodules.

V is TRBV6-6 and J is TRBJ2-7; D might be TRBD1 (6 bases). This clonotype originated in a female donor with papillary thyroid cancer or a benign thyroid nodule (not recorded which). Some clones in this sample may be carry-over from other donors' samples. Sequencing input: tumor tissue. CDR3 sequence: CASSYRDTYEQYF. CDR3 DNA sequence: TGTGCCAGCAGTTACCGGGACACCTACGAGCAGTACTTC.